This T cell receptor beta chain is from a study of blood T cells in healthy people across ages. Study conclusions and caveats: TCR beta diversity per million T cells fell roughly linearly with age. PBMCs that were unsorted prevented a conclusive naive versus antigen-experienced comparison.

This CDR3 is built from 13 residues. Trimming cost V 4 bases and J 0 bases, with 10 bases left between them. Germline CDR1 SQVTM, CDR2 ANQGSEA. For this clonotype: Antigen unknown.

The authors ran a second PCR of roughly 6 to 12 cycles using a sample-barcoded 5' primer and a J-beta primer mix. Every molecule of cDNA carried a tag from a template-switch adaptor with 12 random nucleotides. Paired-end reads containing CDR3 totaled no fewer than 2.5 million for each sample. TCRdb redid the calling of the 5' RACE reads with MiXCR, one entry per CDR3 protein. The sample yields 650,000 to 800,000 distinct CDR3 sequences, 52% seen once. The V call is TRBV29-1, the J call TRBJ2-7; D remains unclear. The TCR was taken from a woman of 80 years or more in good health. The specimen was blood. The CDR3 is CSVGSVSSYEQYF. The CDR3 region has the DNA TGCAGCGTTGGGAGCGTGAGCTCCTACGAGCAGTACTTC.